This T cell receptor (beta chain) was identified during a study of technical replicates of blood from several donors. The germline V gene has CDR1 GTSNPN and CDR2 SVGIG (reference sequence). V lost 7 bases to trimming and J lost 5 bases; unmatched junction nucleotides: 4. The CDR3 spans 13 residues. Method: immunoSEQ multiplex PCR; TCRdb's copy keeps in-frame clones and lacks some. The repertoire includes more than 45,000 clones, 91% of them detected once, and 3% to 5% sits in the top ten. The V and J genes are TRBV30 and TRBJ2-2; 10 nucleotides match TRBD2. Sequencing input: PBMCs. This sequence originates from a human donor in good health. Some clones in this sample may be carry-over from other donors' samples. The CDR3 loop is CAFSGGRTGELFF. For the CDR3, the DNA is TGTGCCTTTAGCGGGGGGAGGACCGGGGAGCTGTTTTTT.